The T cell receptor beta chain under discussion was sequenced for a study of blood T cell repertoires in COVID-19. Assay used: immunoSEQ multiplex PCR; TCRdb lists only in-frame clones, some missing. The sample includes roughly 190,000 clones, approximately 84% seen only once; the top ten take roughly 3%. V shed 4 bases and J 6 bases; nucleotides not matched to a gene: 4. The CDR3 contains 13 residues. Germline V gene data show CDR1 as SGHNT and CDR2 as YYREEE (reference sequence). This chain joins TRBV5-4 and TRBJ2-1; TRBD1 matches 7 bases. The sequence derives from a woman in her 30s who had recovered from COVID-19. Sequenced sample: PBMCs or T cells enriched from blood (not recorded which). In DNA, the CDR3 is TGTGCCAGCAGCCGTCGGGACAGCAATGAGCAGTTCTTC. The encoded protein is CASSRRDSNEQFF.